These T cell receptor beta chains were read from a single sample in a study of beta chain features in type 1 diabetes. Measured with immunoSEQ multiplex PCR; TCRdb has only the in-frame clones, and not every one. The data contain roughly 300,000 clones, 14% of them singletons. What was sequenced was central memory CD4+ T cells from blood. The source of these receptors is a man younger than 45 in good health. Both conserved end residues are part of each CDR3. The D gene is left open where the match is weak. Size is omitted from some rows. Given values are once, few, many or a class for expanded clones.

>-|TRBJ2-3|-|TRBV7-3
TGTGCCAGCAGCGTAGGTCTCCGCTACGGGGATAACACAGATACGCAGTATTTT
CASSVGLRYGDNTDTQYF
>many|TRBJ1-2|-|TRBV18
TGTGCCAGCTCACCTGAGGTCGGGACTTACTACACCTTC
CASSPEVGTYYTF
>-|TRBJ2-1|TRBD1|TRBV18
TGTGCCAGCTCACCCCCGGGACAGGGGGCGCAGGGTGAGCAGTTCTTC
CASSPPGQGAQGEQFF
>few|TRBJ2-2|-|TRBV25-1
TGTGCCAGCAGTGACCCCGGGACAATAACCGGGGAGCTGTTTTTT
CASSDPGTITGELFF
>-|TRBJ2-3|-|TRBV7-2
TGTGCCAGCAGCGTTGGCCCCACGGTAGATACGCAGTATTTT
CASSVGPTVDTQYF
>few|TRBJ1-1|-|TRBV7-3
TGTGCCAGCAGCGGGGGTGGCACTGAAGCTTTCTTT
CASSGGGTEAFF
>-|TRBJ1-5|-|TRBV7-9
TGTGCCAGCTCCAAGGGAGGGCAGGACAATCAGCCCCAGCATTTT
CASSKGGQDNQPQHF
>-|TRBJ2-1|-|TRBV7-2
TGTGCCAGCAGCTTAGATCGGGCAAGGCCCCTATCGCAGTTCTTC
CASSLDRARPLSQFF
>few|TRBJ2-1|-|TRBV4-3
TGCGCCAGCAGCCAAGATATGGTAGCCGTTCCCAATGAGCAGTTCTTC
CASSQDMVAVPNEQFF
>-|TRBJ2-1|TRBD1|TRBV11-3
TGTGCCAGCAGCTTAGGACAGGGGTTTGGTGAGCAGTTCTTC
CASSLGQGFGEQFF
>few|TRBJ2-5|TRBD2|TRBV5-1
TGCGCCAGCAGCTTGGTTAGCGGGGGCCAAGAGACCCAGTACTTC
CASSLVSGGQETQYF
>few|TRBJ2-5|-|TRBV6-5
TGTGCCAGCGGACAAGGGCGGCAAGAGACCCAGTACTTC
CASGQGRQETQYF
>-|TRBJ1-3|-|TRBV29-1
TGCAGCGTTGGTGTGGGAGCTGGAAACACCATATATTTT
CSVGVGAGNTIYF
>-|TRBJ1-6|-|TRBV7-9
TGTGCCAGCACCCGGGGGCCGAAAGGTTCACCCCTCCACTTT
CASTRGPKGSPLHF
>many|TRBJ2-5|TRBD2|TRBV28
TGTGCCAGCACCAAGGGACTAGCGGGAGCCGAGACCCAGTACTTC
CASTKGLAGAETQYF
>-|TRBJ1-1|-|TRBV5-1
TGCGCCAGCAGCCCAAGGGGAGACCGGAACACTGAAGCTTTCTTT
CASSPRGDRNTEAFF
>-|TRBJ1-1|-|TRBV7-9
TGTGCCAGCAGTCCTCTGGGGGGTTTAACGTACACTGAAGCTTTCTTT
CASSPLGGLTYTEAFF
>few|TRBJ1-1|-|TRBV19
TGTGCCAGTAGTTCAGGGTTAAACACTGAAGCTTTCTTT
CASSSGLNTEAFF
>few|TRBJ1-5|TRBD1|TRBV11-2
TGTGCCAGCAGCTCAGGGGGTCGGAATCAGCCCCAGCATTTT
CASSSGGRNQPQHF
>few|TRBJ2-2|-|TRBV19
TGTGCCAGTAGTATACCCACCGGGACGGCTCCCGGGGAGCTGTTTTTT
CASSIPTGTAPGELFF
>few|TRBJ2-1|-|TRBV4-1
TGCGCCAGCAGCCAAGACAGGACACAAACGTTCTTC
CASSQDRTQTFF
>-|TRBJ1-2|-|TRBV4-3
TGCGCCAGCAGCCAAGACCTAAAAAAAAACTATGGCTACACCTTC
CASSQDLKKNYGYTF
>few|TRBJ2-5|-|TRBV5-1
TGTGCCAGCAGCCAACGGTTAGGGTACCAAGAGACCCAGTACTTC
CASSQRLGYQETQYF
>few|TRBJ1-3|TRBD1|TRBV5-4
TGTGCCAGCAGCCTCTACAGGGGTGGAAACTCTGGAAACACCATATATTTT
CASSLYRGGNSGNTIYF
>-|TRBJ2-1|-|TRBV30
TGTGTTATTAGCGGACGGAGGGGGTACAATGAGCAGTTCTTC
CVISGRRGYNEQFF
>few|TRBJ1-2|-|TRBV7-9
TGTGCCGTTGGACCGCTCTATAGGAACGGCTACACCTTC
CAVGPLYRNGYTF
>-|TRBJ2-1|TRBD2|TRBV7-7
TGTGCCAGCAGCGGCGGGTCCTCCGGGGGGGCTAAAGAGACCCAGTTCTTC
CASSGGSSGGAKETQFF
>-|TRBJ1-5|-|TRBV5-1
TGCGCCAGCAGGCCAACAGGGCCTGGCGAGCCCCAGCATTTT
CASRPTGPGEPQHF
>few|TRBJ2-2|TRBD1|TRBV29-1
TGCAGCGACCCGCCGAGACAGGGTTGGAACACCGGGGAGCTGTTTTTT
CSDPPRQGWNTGELFF
>few|TRBJ2-2|TRBD1|TRBV5-6
TGTGCCAGCAGCTCGTTAACAGGGGTGAACACCGGGGAGCTGTTTTTT
CASSSLTGVNTGELFF
>-|TRBJ1-1|-|TRBV7-2
TGTGCCAGCAGCTCAGGGCGTGGAATCACTGAAGCTTTCTTT
CASSSGRGITEAFF
>-|TRBJ2-2|-|TRBV7-7
TGTGCTAGCAGCTCCAGGGCCACCGGGGAGCTGTTTTTT
CASSSRATGELFF
>-|TRBJ2-4|TRBD2|TRBV9
TGTGCCAGCAGCGTAGGCGGCGGGGGGGTAGCCAAAAACATTCAGTACTTC
CASSVGGGGVAKNIQYF
>few|TRBJ2-3|TRBD1|TRBV5-1
TGCGCCAGCAGCTTTATAGGGGGCACTAGCACAGATACGCAGTATTTT
CASSFIGGTSTDTQYF
>many|TRBJ2-3|-|TRBV7-8
TGTGCCAGCACCCAGACGGTAGATACGCAGTATTTT
CASTQTVDTQYF
>few|TRBJ1-1|-|TRBV29-1
TGCAGCGTGGGGACCACCGGGGACACTGAAGCTTTCTTT
CSVGTTGDTEAFF
>-|TRBJ2-1|-|TRBV13
TGTGCCAGCAGCACTACCGGGTTGCCCCCTCGGGATGAGCAGTTCTTC
CASSTTGLPPRDEQFF
>-|TRBJ1-1|-|TRBV11-3
TGTGCCAGCAGCTTAGAAAGTGGGCAGGGTGGTGAAGCTTTCTTT
CASSLESGQGGEAFF
>few|TRBJ2-2|-|TRBV4-1
TGCGCCAGCAGCCCCCGGGACAAAGGTAGATTTAACACCGGGGAGCTGTTTTTT
CASSPRDKGRFNTGELFF
>-|TRBJ2-5|-|TRBV6-1
TGTGCCAGCAGACATGTGAGCCGAGAGACCCAGTACTTC
CASRHVSRETQYF
>-|TRBJ1-5|TRBD1|TRBV6-6
TGTGCCAGCAGCACTGACAGGGGTGGCAATCAGCCCCAGCATTTT
CASSTDRGGNQPQHF
>-|TRBJ2-3|-|TRBV11-2
TGTGCCAGCAGCTTAGCAGGTCCGGCAAATCTTAATACGCAGTATTTT
CASSLAGPANLNTQYF
>-|TRBJ2-3|-|TRBV4-2
TGTGCCAGCAGCAAGGGGACGGACACAGATACGCAGTATTTT
CASSKGTDTDTQYF
>few|TRBJ2-3|-|TRBV7-9
TGTGCCAGCAGCCCCCGTGGACAGACAGATACGCAGTATTTT
CASSPRGQTDTQYF
>-|TRBJ1-1|-|TRBV30
TGTGCCTGGAGCAACTTTGGAGGAAAGAACACTGAAGCTTTCTTT
CAWSNFGGKNTEAFF